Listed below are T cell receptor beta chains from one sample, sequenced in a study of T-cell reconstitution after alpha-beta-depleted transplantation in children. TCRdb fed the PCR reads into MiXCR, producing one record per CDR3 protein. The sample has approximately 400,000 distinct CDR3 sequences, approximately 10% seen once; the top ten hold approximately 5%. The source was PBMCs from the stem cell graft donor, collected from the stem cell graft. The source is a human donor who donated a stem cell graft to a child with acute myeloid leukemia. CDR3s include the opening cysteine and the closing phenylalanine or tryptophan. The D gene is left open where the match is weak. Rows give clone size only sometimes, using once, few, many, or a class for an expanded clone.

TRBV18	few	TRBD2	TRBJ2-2	TGTGCCAGCTCACCAAGAGGGACTAGCGTCCCTCACACCGGGGAGCTGTTTTTT	CASSPRGTSVPHTGELFF
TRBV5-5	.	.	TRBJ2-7	TGTGCCAGCAGCTTGGCCGAGGGTTACAGGACCTACGAGCAGTACTTC	CASSLAEGYRTYEQYF
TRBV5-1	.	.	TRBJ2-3	TGCGCCAGCAGCTTGGCCGGGGGAAGGGATACGCAGTATTTT	CASSLAGGRDTQYF
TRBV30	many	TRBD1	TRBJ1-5	TGTGCCTGGGGAGACAGGGGGCAAAGGCCCCAGCATTTT	CAWGDRGQRPQHF
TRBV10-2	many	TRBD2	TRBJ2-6	TGCGCCAGCAGGAGGTCTAGCGGGCCCGGGGCCAACGTCCTGACTTTC	CASRRSSGPGANVLTF
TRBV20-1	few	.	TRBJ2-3	TGCAGTGCTAGAGATTTAGACACTAGCACAGATACGCAGTATTTT	CSARDLDTSTDTQYF
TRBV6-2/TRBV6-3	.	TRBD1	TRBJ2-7	TGTGCCAGCAGACCCACAGGGGTGGGCTACGAGCAGTACTTC	CASRPTGVGYEQYF
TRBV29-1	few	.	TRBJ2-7	TGCAGCGCCGGCCTTGACAAGACCGCCGAGCAGTACTTC	CSAGLDKTAEQYF
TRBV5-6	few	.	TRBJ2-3	TGTGCCAGCAGCTTGAATTCGGTAGTAACGGGGCGAGTATCTAGCACAGATACGCAGTATTTT	CASSLNSVVTGRVSSTDTQYF
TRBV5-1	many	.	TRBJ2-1	TGCGCCAGCAGCTTGACAGACAATGAGCAGTTCTTC	CASSLTDNEQFF
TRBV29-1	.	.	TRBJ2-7	TGCAGCGTTCTACAGGCGCCCTACGAGCAGTACTTC	CSVLQAPYEQYF
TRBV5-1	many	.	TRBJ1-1	TGCGCCAGCAGCTTATTAGGACACAAGAACACTGAAGCTTTCTTT	CASSLLGHKNTEAFF
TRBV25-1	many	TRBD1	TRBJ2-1	TGTGCCAGCAGTGAGGACAGGGGGAACTTCTCCTACAATGAGCAGTTCTTC	CASSEDRGNFSYNEQFF
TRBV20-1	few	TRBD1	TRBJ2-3	TGCAGTGCTACTGGGACAGTCACAGATACGCAGTATTTT	CSATGTVTDTQYF
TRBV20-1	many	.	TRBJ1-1	TGCAGTGCTAGAGGTTTCGGGGGATGGAGGAACACTGAAGCTTTCTTT	CSARGFGGWRNTEAFF
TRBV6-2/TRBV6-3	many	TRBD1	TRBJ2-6	TGTGCCAGCAGTTACGGTTCCGGGACAGGGGTGTACTCTGGGGCCAACGTCCTGACTTTC	CASSYGSGTGVYSGANVLTF
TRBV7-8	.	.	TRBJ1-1	TGTGCCAGCAGCTTAGTGCGGGGGCTTAGGGGTAGGAACACTCAAGCTTTCTTT	CASSLVRGLRGRNTQAFF
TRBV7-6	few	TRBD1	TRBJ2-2	TGTGCCAGCAGCCCAGGGACAGTCGAACGTACCGGGGAGCTGTTTTTT	CASSPGTVERTGELFF
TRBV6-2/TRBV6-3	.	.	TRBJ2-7	TGTGCCAGCAGCCCCATCAGCATGTATGTTCCCAACGAGCAGTACTTC	CASSPISMYVPNEQYF
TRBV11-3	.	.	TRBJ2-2	TGTGCCAGCAGCTTACAGCCTCGTACAGTTATGAACACCGGGGAGCTGTTTTTT	CASSLQPRTVMNTGELFF
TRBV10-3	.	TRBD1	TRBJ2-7	TGTGCCATCAGTGACGGGACAGGGTTGGAGAAGCAGTACTTC	CAISDGTGLEKQYF
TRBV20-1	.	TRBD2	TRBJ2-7	TGCAGTGCTAGTAAGGTTGTAACTAGCGGGAGAATGGACGAGCAGTACTTC	CSASKVVTSGRMDEQYF
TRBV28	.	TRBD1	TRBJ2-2	TGTGCCAGCGGCACACAGGGACAGGGAGGAACCGGGGAGCTGTTTTTT	CASGTQGQGGTGELFF
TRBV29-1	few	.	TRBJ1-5	TGCAGCGCAGTAACCGGGACACTGGGTAATCAGCCCCAGCATTTT	CSAVTGTLGNQPQHF
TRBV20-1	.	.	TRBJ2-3	TGCAGTGTTAGCGGTCCGGGTTCGGGAATCGGCACAGATACGCAGTATTTT	CSVSGPGSGIGTDTQYF
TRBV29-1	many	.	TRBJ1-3	TGCAGCGGGTCTTGGGGAAACACCATATATTTT	CSGSWGNTIYF
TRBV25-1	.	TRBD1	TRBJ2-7	TGTGCCAGCAGGGACCTACAGGGGGCAAAAAACGAGCAGTACTTC	CASRDLQGAKNEQYF
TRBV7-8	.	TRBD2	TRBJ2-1	TGTGCCAGCAGCTTAGCGATCCAGACTAGCGGCAATGAGCAGTTCTTC	CASSLAIQTSGNEQFF
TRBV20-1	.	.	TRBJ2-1	TGCAGTGCTCAGGGACGCCCCCCCTCCTACAATGAGCAGTTCTTC	CSAQGRPPSYNEQFF
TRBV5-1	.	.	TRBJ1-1	TGCGCCAGCAGCGGGACAAGCCGCGGATGGGCTTTCTTT	CASSGTSRGWAFF
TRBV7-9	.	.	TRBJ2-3	TGTGCCAGCAGCTCGCCACTTACAGATACGCAGTATTTT	CASSSPLTDTQYF
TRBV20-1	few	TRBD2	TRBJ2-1	TGCAGTGCTCTAGAATCCGTCAGCGGGAGGAGTAATGAGCAGTTCTTC	CSALESVSGRSNEQFF
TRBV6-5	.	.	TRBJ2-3	TGTGCCAGCAGTTACTCGGGCAGCAAAAGCACAGATACGCAGTATTTT	CASSYSGSKSTDTQYF
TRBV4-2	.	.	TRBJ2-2	TGTGCCAGCAGCCAAGGGTCCCAATGGGGCGGGGAGCTGTTTTTT	CASSQGSQWGGELFF
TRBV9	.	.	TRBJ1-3	TGTGCCAGCAGCGAAGGGGGGGACTCTGGAAACACCATATATTTT	CASSEGGDSGNTIYF
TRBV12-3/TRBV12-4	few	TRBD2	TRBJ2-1	TGTGCCAGCAGCCCGAGGGGACTAGCGGGAGTGAAGGGCTCCTACAATGAGCAGTTCTTC	CASSPRGLAGVKGSYNEQFF
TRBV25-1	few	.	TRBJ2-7	TGTGCCAGCACCCAGGCCTACGAGCAGTACTTC	CASTQAYEQYF
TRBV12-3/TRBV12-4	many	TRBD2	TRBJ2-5	TGTGCCAGGGGACTAGTGGTAGTGAAGGACCAAGAGACCCAGTACTTC	CARGLVVVKDQETQYF
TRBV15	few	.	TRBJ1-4	TGTGCCACCAGCACCCCCGGCCCGATTAATGAAAAACTGTTTTTT	CATSTPGPINEKLFF
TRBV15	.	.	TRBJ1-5	TGTGCCACCAGCAGAGATCGGCAGGGCTGGCAGCCCCAGCATTTT	CATSRDRQGWQPQHF
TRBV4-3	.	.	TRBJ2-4	TGCGCCAGCAGCCAAGGGGGGGACCGCAAAAACATTCAGTACTTC	CASSQGGDRKNIQYF
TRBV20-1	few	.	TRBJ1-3	TGCAGTGCTACGGACGCTAACTCTGGAAACACCATATATTTT	CSATDANSGNTIYF
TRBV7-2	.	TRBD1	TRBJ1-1	TGTGCCAGCAGCATCCCCGGGACAGGGAACACTGAAGCTTTCTTT	CASSIPGTGNTEAFF
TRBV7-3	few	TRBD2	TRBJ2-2	TGTGCCAGCAGCTCCGGACTAGCGGGGGTCCTGAACACCGGGGAGCTGTTTTTT	CASSSGLAGVLNTGELFF
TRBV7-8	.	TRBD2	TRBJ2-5	TGTGCCAGCAGCTTAGGGGGGGGGGTTCTACAAGAGACCCAGTACTTC	CASSLGGGVLQETQYF